The source of this TCR beta chain is a study of T-cell reconstitution after alpha-beta-depleted transplantation in children. Findings and caveats of the study: Surviving recipient T cells and thymic progenitors underlay high day-60 TCRbeta diversity in some patients. It was newly produced T cells that mostly accounted for T-cell counts and diversity one year after transplant. Reports say that about two months after transplant, the alpha-beta T cells came out of several hundred graft clones that had expanded.

Researchers prepared the TCRbeta library using unique molecular identifiers, the study reports. Each CDR3 protein gets one entry after TCRdb re-called the PCR reads with MiXCR. The sample carries hundreds of thousands of distinct CDR3 sequences, over 9.5% recorded once. In its sample, this clonotype was seen many times. Its antigen is not identified. V lost 2 bases and J 0 bases, leaving 5 bases between the germline ends. The CDR3 covers 15 residues. This TCR derives from a child under 10 years old with inherited bone marrow failure, due to receive a stem cell transplant. The V and J genes are TRBV12-3 or TRBV12-4 and TRBJ2-6, with unresolved D. The sequenced sample was PBMCs, obtained before TCRalphabeta/CD19-depleted stem cell transplant. The CDR3 sequence: CASSLRNSGANVLTF. DNA for the CDR3: TGTGCCAGCAGTTTACGAAACTCTGGGGCCAACGTCCTGACTTTC.